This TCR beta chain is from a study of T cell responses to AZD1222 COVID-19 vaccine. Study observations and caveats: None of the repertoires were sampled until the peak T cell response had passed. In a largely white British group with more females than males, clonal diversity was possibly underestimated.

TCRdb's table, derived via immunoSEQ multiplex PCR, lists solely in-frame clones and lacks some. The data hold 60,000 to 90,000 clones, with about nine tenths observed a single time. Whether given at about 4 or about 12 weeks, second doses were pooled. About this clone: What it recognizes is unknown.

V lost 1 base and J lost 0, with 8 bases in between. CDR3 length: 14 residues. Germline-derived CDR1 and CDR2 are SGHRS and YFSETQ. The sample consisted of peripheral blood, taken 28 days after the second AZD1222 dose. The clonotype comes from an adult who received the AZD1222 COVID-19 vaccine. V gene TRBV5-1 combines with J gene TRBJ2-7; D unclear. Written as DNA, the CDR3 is TGCGCCAGCAGCTTGCAGGCGAGCTCCTACGAGCAGTACTTC. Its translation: CASSLQASSYEQYF.